The 19 T cell receptor beta chains in this list originate from one sample, sequenced in a study of shared clonotypes between healthy human individuals. Data came from immunoSEQ multiplex PCR; TCRdb stores just in-frame clones and leaves some out. The sample lists hundreds of thousands of clones, just over 95% occurring once. The material sequenced was memory CD8+ T cells sorted from blood. Indicated subset: CD45RO+ cells pooled with CCR7-negative TemRA cells. The receptors originated from a man under 40 in good health.

This chain links TRBV6-6 with TRBJ2-3, with TRBD1 identical over 9 bases. V lost 2 bases and J lost 1; bases outside the gene matches: 1. Germline V lookup: CDR1 MNHNY, CDR2 SVGAGI (reference sequence). The CDR3 sequence is 15 residues long. CDR3 nucleotide sequence: TGTGCCAGCAGTTACCGGGACAGGGGCACAGATACGCAGTATTTT. Translation gives CASSYRDRGTDTQYF.

The rearrangement links TRBV28 to TRBJ2-2; D is possibly TRBD1 (5 bases). V lost 6 bases, J lost 0 bases, and 5 bases lay in between. This CDR3 region has 13 residues. Germline assignment: CDR1 MDHEN and CDR2 SYDVKM. The CDR3 region is CASRTANTGELFF. As DNA, the CDR3 is TGTGCCAGCAGGACAGCGAACACCGGGGAGCTGTTTTTT.

This clone was seen once. Other nucleotide sequences in the sample specify the same CDR3. The chain employs TRBV5-6 and TRBJ2-5; maybe TRBD1 (6 bases). Germline CDR1 and CDR2: SGHDT and YYEEEE. The V end was cut by 0 bases, the J end by 5 bases, with 8 bases between. This CDR3 contains 13 residues. The CDR3 reads CASSLGDKETQYF. CDR3 bases: TGTGCCAGCAGCTTGGGGGACAAGGAGACCCAGTACTTC.

V gene TRBV10-3 combines with J gene TRBJ2-7; 10 nucleotides align to TRBD2. CDR1 ENHRY and CDR2 SYGVKD come from the germline V gene. J was trimmed by 2 bases and V by 5 bases; bases with no gene match: 6. The CDR3 is 15 amino acids. The DNA for the CDR3 is TGTGCCATCAGTACTCTAGCGGGAGCCACCTACGAGCAGTACTTC. The encoded protein is CAISTLAGATYEQYF.

CDR3 nucleotide sequence: TGTGCCAGCAGCTTGACGGGACTAGAGGGGGCTCGGGAGACCCAGTACTTC. Protein: CASSLTGLEGARETQYF. The rearrangement joins TRBV11-2 to TRBJ2-5, with a tentative D call TRBD2 (8 bases). The CDR3 contains 17 residues. Germline V gene lookup returns CDR1 SGHAT and CDR2 FQNNGV. V gave up 3 bases and J gave up 5 bases, with 22 bases separating them.

The V call is TRBV27, the J call TRBJ2-7; 10 bases line up with TRBD2. Germline assignment: CDR1 MNHEY and CDR2 SMNVEV (reference sequence). With V trimmed by 3 bases and J by 2 bases, 4 bases remained unmatched. The CDR3 totals 15 residues. This CDR3 is CASSLKREGPYEQYF. In DNA form, the CDR3 reads TGTGCCAGCAGTTTGAAGCGGGAGGGCCCCTACGAGCAGTACTTC.

The chain links TRBV10-1 to TRBJ1-1; D uncertain. The V gene's germline CDR1 is WNHNN and CDR2 SYGVQD (reference sequence). This CDR3 region has 13 residues. V was pared by 2 bases and J by 1 base, with 5 bases between. CDR3 nucleotide sequence: TGCGCCAGCAGTGAGGAACGGAACACTGAAGCTTTCTTT. As protein: CASSEERNTEAFF.

The rearrangement links TRBV9 to TRBJ2-1, with 15 bases matching TRBD2. The CDR3 has 19 residues. Trimming at V came to 1 base and at J to 4 bases, leaving 9 bases not matched to a gene. Germline assignment: CDR1 SGDLS and CDR2 YYNGEE. Written as DNA, the CDR3 is TGTGCCAGCAGCGTATACGGACTAGCGGGAGGGCCGCATTACAATGAGCAGTTCTTC. Translation gives CASSVYGLAGGPHYNEQFF.

The rearrangement uses TRBV28 and TRBJ1-3, with TRBD1 matching over 9 bases. V gave up 6 bases and J gave up 3 bases; unmatched junction bases: 6. The CDR3 consists of 15 residues. Germline V gene sequence: CDR1 MDHEN, CDR2 SYDVKM. CDR3 DNA sequence: TGTGCCAGCAGGCCGACAGGGGGAAATGGAAACACCATATATTTT. This translates into CASRPTGGNGNTIYF.

The rearrangement uses TRBV6-5 and TRBJ1-1, with D maybe TRBD1 (5 bases). V lost 2 bases to trimming and J lost 8 bases, with 12 bases between them. CDR3 size: 13 residues. Germline assignment: CDR1 MNHEY and CDR2 SVGAGI. CDR3 coding DNA: TGTGCCAGCAGTTACCCAGGAGGGGCCGAAGCTTTCTTT. This gives the protein CASSYPGGAEAFF.

This clone occurred once. The J gene is TRBJ2-1, the V gene TRBV4-1; a possible D gene is TRBD2 (5 bases). This CDR3 has 18 residues. CDR1 is MGHRA, CDR2 YSYEKL, per germline. V was shortened by 4 bases and J by 0 bases, with 19 bases between the two germline ends. The CDR3 spells CASSPRFERRRSYNEQFF. CDR3 DNA: TGCGCCAGCAGCCCCCGGTTCGAGCGGAGACGCTCCTACAATGAGCAGTTCTTC.

This clone was recorded once. The chain recombines TRBV20-1 with TRBJ2-7, with D uncertain. Between the trimmed V and J ends, which lost 1 base and 6 bases, there was a span of 7 bases. The length of the CDR3 is 11 residues. Germline CDR1 and CDR2: DFQATT and SNEGSKA (reference sequence). In nucleotides, the CDR3 is TGCAGTGCTAGAGGAGGACCCGAGCAGTACTTC. This sequence encodes CSARGGPEQYF.

V is TRBV2 and J is TRBJ2-1; D perhaps matches TRBD2 (6 bases). Trimming pared 4 bases from V and 10 bases from J, leaving 8 bases between. Germline V gene lookup returns CDR1 SNHLY and CDR2 FYNNEI. The CDR3 extends over 11 amino acids. The CDR3 DNA reads TGTGCCAGCAGTGGGCTAGCGGAGCAGTTCTTC. Translation: CASSGLAEQFF.

CDR3 bases: TGTGCCAGCAGCTCGGTAGCGGGAGGAGGAGAGACCCAGTACTTC. This translates into CASSSVAGGGETQYF. The gene calls are TRBV5-4 and TRBJ2-5; 10 positions agree with TRBD2. V lost 3 bases, J lost 4 bases, and 6 bases stayed unmatched. CDR1 and CDR2 (germline): SGHNT, YYREEE (reference sequence). The CDR3 length is 15 residues.

This sequence joins TRBV27 and TRBJ2-6; the D is unclear. The CDR3 has 14 residues. The germline V gene has CDR1 MNHEY and CDR2 SMNVEV (reference sequence). Trimming removed 5 bases from V and 2 bases from J, with 7 bases in between. The CDR3 spells CASSPHTGANVLTF. CDR3 coding DNA: TGTGCCAGCAGTCCGCATACTGGGGCCAACGTCCTGACTTTC.

This rearrangement joins TRBV10-3 to TRBJ2-7; 14 nucleotides line up with TRBD2. The germline CDR1 and CDR2 sequences are ENHRY and SYGVKD. CDR3 length equals 18 residues. The V segment lost 6 bases and the J segment 1 base; nucleotides outside the gene matches: 11. CDR3 nucleotides: TGTGCCATCAGCCCATCCGGGACTAGCGGGAGTTTATCCTACGAGCAGTACTTC. It yields the protein CAISPSGTSGSLSYEQYF.

The rearrangement uses TRBV28 and TRBJ1-2, with D possibly TRBD1 on 5 matching bases. Germline loops: CDR1 MDHEN, CDR2 SYDVKM. The CDR3 sequence is 11 residues long. V dropped 11 bases and J dropped 4 bases, with 11 bases sitting between them. CDR3 region: CAGRDSYGYTF. The DNA for the CDR3 is TGTGCCGGCCGGGACTCCTATGGCTACACCTTC.

This chain uses TRBV9 with TRBJ2-7; no definite D call. The germline V gene encodes CDR1 SGDLS and CDR2 YYNGEE. The CDR3 is 15 residues long. V was trimmed by 0 bases and J by 5 bases, leaving 15 bases between them. CDR3 region: CASSVDPLLGNEQYF. CDR3 coding DNA: TGTGCCAGCAGCGTAGATCCCCTCCTTGGGAACGAGCAGTACTTC.

This clone was observed a single time. The chain combines TRBV10-3 with TRBJ1-1, with TRBD1 as a possible D gene (6 bases). CDR1 is ENHRY, CDR2 SYGVKD, per germline. This CDR3 has 12 residues. The V gene lost 10 bases and the J gene lost 3 bases, with 12 bases spanning the gap. The CDR3 bases are TGTGCCAGCGCCTCAGGGGACACTGAAGCTTTCTTT. This translates into CASASGDTEAFF.